This TCR beta chain was obtained from a study of spatial heterogeneity in lung cancer. Study-wide context: Counts of TCR transcripts in tumor regions tracked strongly with a T cell module score that came from matched bulk RNA-seq.

This clonotype is medium-sized in the sample. Its antigen is as yet unknown. General study results and limits: Tumor T cell coverage was estimated at 6% to 7% for alpha and 13% for beta chains. Mutation tallies in tumors tracked expanded intratumoral alpha and beta TCR counts.

TCRdb itself ran the 5' RACE reads through MiXCR, one entry per CDR3 protein. The table includes approximately 2,500 distinct CDR3 sequences, approximately 15% detected once. The time point was: sample taken at primary tumor resection. Frozen PBMC, nontumor lung or tumor provided whole RNA, which was sequenced unsorted. The input for sequencing was lung tumor tissue, taken at surgery. This clonotype originated in a male donor with early-stage non-small cell lung cancer.

The CDR3, as DNA: TGCAGTGCTAGAGATCTCCTAGCGGGGTACACAGATACGCAGTATTTT. The encoded protein is CSARDLLAGYTDTQYF. The rearrangement links TRBV20-1 to TRBJ2-3; 9 bases align to TRBD2. Germline V lookup: CDR1 DFQATT, CDR2 SNEGSKA (reference sequence). J gave up 2 bases and V 0 bases, and 6 bases lay outside the gene matches. This CDR3 is built from 16 residues.